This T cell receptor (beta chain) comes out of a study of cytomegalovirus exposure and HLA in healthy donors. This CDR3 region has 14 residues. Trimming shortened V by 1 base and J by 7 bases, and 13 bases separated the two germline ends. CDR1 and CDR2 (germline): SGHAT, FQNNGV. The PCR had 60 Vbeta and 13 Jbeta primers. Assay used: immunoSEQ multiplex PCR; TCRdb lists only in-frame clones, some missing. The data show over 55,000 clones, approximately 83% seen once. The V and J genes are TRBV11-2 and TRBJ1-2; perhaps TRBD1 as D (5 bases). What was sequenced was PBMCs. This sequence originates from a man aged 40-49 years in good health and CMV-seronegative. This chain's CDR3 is CASSLGRGMGGYTF. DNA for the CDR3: TGTGCCAGCAGCTTAGGACGGGGGATGGGTGGCTACACCTTC.